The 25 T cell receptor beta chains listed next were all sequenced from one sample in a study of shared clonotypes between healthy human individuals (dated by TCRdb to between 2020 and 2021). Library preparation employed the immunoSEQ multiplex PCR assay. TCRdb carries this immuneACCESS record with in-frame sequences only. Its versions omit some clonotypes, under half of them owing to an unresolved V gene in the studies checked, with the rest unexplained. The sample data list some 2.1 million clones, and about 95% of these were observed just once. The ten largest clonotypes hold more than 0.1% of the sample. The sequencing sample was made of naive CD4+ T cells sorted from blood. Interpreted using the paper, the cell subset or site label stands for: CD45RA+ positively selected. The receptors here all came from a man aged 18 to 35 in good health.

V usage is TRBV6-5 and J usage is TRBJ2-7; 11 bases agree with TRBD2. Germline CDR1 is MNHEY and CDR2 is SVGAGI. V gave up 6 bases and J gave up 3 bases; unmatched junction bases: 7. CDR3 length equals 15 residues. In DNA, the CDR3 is TGTGCCAGCAGGCCGGTAGCGGGAGGGGTCTACGAGCAGTACTTC. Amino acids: CASRPVAGGVYEQYF.

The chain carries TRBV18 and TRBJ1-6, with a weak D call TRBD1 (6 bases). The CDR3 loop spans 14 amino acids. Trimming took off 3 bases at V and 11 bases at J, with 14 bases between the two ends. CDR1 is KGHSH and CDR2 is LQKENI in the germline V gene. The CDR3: CASSPSQGYPPLHF. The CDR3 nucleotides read TGTGCCAGCTCACCGTCCCAGGGGTACCCACCCCTCCACTTT.

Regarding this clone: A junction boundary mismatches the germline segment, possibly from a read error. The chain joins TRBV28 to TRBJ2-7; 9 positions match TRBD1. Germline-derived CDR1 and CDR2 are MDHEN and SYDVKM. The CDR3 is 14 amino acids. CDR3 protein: CASSPQDRGSVGGF. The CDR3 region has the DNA TGTGCCAGCAGTCCACAGGACAGGGGATCGGTGGGAGGCTTC. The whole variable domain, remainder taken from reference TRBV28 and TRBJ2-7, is DVKVTQSSRYLVKRTGEKVFLECVQDMDHENMFWYRQDPGLGLRLIYFSYDVKMKEKGDIPEGYSVSREKKERFSLILESASTNQTSMYLCASSPQDRGSVGGFGPGTRLTVT.

CDR3 nucleotide sequence: TGTGCCAGCAGCACCAGACAGATCTTGAACACTGAAGCTTTCTTT. Translation gives CASSTRQILNTEAFF. The gene calls are TRBV2 and TRBJ1-1; a weak D match, TRBD1 (5 bases). The CDR3 sequence is 15 residues long. V was cut by 6 bases and J by 0 bases, with 14 bases left in between. Germline values: CDR1 SNHLY, CDR2 FYNNEI. Full variable domain (rest looked up from reference TRBV2 and TRBJ1-1): EPEVTQTPSHQVTQMGQEVILRCVPISNHLYFYWYRQILGQKVEFLVSFYNNEISEKSEIFDDQFSVERPDGSNFTLKIRSTKLEDSAMYFCASSTRQILNTEAFFGQGTRLTVV.

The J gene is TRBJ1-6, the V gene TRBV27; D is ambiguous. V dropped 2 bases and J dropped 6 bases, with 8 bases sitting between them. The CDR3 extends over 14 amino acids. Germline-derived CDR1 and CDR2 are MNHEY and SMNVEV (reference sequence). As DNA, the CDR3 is TGTGCCAGCAGTTTAGGCTCGTTTAATTCACCCCTCCACTTT. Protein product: CASSLGSFNSPLHF.

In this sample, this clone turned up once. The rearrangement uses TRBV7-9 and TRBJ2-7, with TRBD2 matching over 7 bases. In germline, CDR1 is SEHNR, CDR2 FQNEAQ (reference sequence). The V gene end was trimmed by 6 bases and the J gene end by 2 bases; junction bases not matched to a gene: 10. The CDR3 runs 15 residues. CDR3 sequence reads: CASRQPGLRPYEQYF. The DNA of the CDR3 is TGTGCCAGCAGACAGCCGGGACTAAGACCCTACGAGCAGTACTTC.

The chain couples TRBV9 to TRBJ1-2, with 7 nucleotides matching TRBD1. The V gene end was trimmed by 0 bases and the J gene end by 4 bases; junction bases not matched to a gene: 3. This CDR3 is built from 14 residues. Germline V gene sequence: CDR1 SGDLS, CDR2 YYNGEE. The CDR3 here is CASSVDQGVYGYTF. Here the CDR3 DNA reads TGTGCCAGCAGCGTAGATCAGGGGGTCTATGGCTACACCTTC.

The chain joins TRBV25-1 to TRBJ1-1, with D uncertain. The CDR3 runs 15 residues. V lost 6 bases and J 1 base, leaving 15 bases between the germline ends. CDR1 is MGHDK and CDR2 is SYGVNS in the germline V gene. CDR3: CASSDPRGGNTEAFF. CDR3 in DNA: TGTGCCAGCAGCGATCCCCGGGGAGGGAACACTGAAGCTTTCTTT.

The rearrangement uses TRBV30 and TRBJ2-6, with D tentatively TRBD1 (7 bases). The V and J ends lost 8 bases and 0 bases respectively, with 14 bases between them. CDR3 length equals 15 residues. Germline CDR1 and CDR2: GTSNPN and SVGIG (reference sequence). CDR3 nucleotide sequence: TGTGCCGGCGGGACAGCTCACTCTGGGGCCAACGTCCTGACTTTC. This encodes CAGGTAHSGANVLTF.

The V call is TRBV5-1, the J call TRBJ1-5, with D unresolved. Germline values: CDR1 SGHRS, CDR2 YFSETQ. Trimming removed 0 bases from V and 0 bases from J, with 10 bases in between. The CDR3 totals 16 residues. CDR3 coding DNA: TGCGCCAGCAGCTTGGGGCTGATGAGTAGCAATCAGCCCCAGCATTTT. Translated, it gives CASSLGLMSSNQPQHF.

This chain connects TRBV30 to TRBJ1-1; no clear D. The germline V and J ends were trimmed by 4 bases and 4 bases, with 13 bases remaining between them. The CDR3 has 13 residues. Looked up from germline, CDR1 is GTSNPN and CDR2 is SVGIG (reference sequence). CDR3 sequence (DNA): TGTGCCTGGATCGGCTGGGGAAGCACTGAAGCTTTCTTT. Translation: CAWIGWGSTEAFF.

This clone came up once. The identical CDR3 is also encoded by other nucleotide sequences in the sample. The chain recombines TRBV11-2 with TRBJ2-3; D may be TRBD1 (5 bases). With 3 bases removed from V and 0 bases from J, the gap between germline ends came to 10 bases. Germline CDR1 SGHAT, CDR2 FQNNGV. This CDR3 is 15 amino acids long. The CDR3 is CASSFGQGSTDTQYF. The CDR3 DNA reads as TGTGCCAGCAGCTTTGGGCAGGGAAGCACAGATACGCAGTATTTT.

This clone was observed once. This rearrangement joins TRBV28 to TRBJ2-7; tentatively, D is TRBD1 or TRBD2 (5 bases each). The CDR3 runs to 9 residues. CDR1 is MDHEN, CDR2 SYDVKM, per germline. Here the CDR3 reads CVGENEQYF. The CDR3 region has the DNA TGTGTGGGGGAAAACGAGCAGTACTTC. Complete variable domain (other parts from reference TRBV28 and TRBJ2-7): DVKVTQSSRYLVKRTGEKVFLECVQDMDHENMFWYRQDPGLGLRLIYFSYDVKMKEKGDIPEGYSVSREKKERFSLILESASTNQTSMYLCVGENEQYFGPGTRLTVT.

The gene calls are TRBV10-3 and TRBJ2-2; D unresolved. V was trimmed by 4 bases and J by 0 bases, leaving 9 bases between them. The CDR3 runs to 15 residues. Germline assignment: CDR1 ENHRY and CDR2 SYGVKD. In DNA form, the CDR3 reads TGTGCCATCAGTGCCGCGGATGCGAACACCGGGGAGCTGTTTTTT. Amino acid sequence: CAISAADANTGELFF.

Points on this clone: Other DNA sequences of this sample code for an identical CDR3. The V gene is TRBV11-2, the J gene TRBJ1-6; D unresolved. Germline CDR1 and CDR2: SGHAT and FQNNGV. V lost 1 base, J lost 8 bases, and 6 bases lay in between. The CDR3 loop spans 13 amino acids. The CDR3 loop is CASSLASYSPLHF. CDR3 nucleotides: TGTGCCAGCAGCTTAGCCAGCTATTCACCCCTCCACTTT.

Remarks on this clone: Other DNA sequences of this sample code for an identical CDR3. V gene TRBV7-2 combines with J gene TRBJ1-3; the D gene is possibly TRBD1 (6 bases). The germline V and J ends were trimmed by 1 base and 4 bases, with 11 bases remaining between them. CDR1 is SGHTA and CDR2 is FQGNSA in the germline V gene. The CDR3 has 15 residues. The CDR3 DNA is TGTGCCAGCAGCTTAGGCCCAGGGGCAGGAAACACCATATATTTT. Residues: CASSLGPGAGNTIYF.

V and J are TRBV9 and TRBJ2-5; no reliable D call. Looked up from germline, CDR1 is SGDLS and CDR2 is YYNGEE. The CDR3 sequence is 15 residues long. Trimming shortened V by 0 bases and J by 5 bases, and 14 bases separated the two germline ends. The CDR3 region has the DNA TGTGCCAGCAGCGTAGGGGCTACTCTACGGGAGACCCAGTACTTC. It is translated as CASSVGATLRETQYF. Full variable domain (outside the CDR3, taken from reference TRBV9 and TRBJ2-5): DSGVTQTPKHLITATGQRVTLRCSPRSGDLSVYWYQQSLDQGLQFLIQYYNGEERAKGNILERFSAQQFPDLHSELNLSSLELGDSALYFCASSVGATLRETQYFGPGTRLLVL.

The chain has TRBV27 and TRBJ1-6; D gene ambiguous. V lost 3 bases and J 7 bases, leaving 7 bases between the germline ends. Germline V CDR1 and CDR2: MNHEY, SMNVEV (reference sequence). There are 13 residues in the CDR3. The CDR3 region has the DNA TGTGCCAGCAGTTTCGGTATCAATTCACCCCTCCACTTT. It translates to CASSFGINSPLHF.

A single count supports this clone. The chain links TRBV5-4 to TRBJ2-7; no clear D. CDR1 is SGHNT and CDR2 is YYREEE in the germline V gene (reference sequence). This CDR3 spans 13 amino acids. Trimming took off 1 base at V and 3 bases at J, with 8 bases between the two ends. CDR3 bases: TGTGCCAGCAGCTTGTCCAGTGACTACGAGCAGTACTTC. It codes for CASSLSSDYEQYF.

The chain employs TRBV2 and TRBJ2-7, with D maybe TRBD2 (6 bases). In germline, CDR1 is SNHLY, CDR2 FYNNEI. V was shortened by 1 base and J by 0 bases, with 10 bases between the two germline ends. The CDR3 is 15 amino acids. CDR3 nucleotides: TGTGCCAGCAGTGAAGGTCACGGGAGCTCCTACGAGCAGTACTTC. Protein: CASSEGHGSSYEQYF.

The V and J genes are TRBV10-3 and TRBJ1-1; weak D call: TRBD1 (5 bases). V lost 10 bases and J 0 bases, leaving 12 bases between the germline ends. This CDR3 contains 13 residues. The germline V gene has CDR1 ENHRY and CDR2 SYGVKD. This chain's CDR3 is CATAPDMNTEAFF. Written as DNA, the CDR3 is TGTGCCACCGCCCCGGACATGAACACTGAAGCTTTCTTT.

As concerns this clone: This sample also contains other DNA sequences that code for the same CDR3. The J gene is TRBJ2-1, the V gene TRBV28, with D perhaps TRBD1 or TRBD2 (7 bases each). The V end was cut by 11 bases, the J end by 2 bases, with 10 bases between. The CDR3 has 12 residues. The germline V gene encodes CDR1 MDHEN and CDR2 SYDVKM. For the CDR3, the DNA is TGTGCCTCAGGGGGGGCCTACAATGAGCAGTTCTTC. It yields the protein CASGGAYNEQFF.

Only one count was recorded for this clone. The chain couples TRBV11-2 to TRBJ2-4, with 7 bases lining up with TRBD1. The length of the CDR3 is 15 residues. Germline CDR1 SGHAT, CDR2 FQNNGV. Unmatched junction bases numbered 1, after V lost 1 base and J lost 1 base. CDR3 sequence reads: CASSLVRGAKNIQYF. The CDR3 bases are TGTGCCAGCAGCTTAGTCAGGGGGGCCAAAAACATTCAGTACTTC. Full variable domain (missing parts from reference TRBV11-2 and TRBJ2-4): EAGVAQSPRYKIIEKRQSVAFWCNPISGHATLYWYQQILGQGPKLLIQFQNNGVVDDSQLPKDRFSAERLKGVDSTLKIQPAKLEDSAVYLCASSLVRGAKNIQYFGAGTRLSVL.

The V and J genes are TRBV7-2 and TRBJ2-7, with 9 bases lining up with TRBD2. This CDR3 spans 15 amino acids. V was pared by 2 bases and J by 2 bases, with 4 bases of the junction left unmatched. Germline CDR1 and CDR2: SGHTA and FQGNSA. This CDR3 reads CASSLQASGAYEQYF. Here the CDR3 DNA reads TGTGCCAGCAGCTTACAAGCTAGCGGGGCCTACGAGCAGTACTTC.

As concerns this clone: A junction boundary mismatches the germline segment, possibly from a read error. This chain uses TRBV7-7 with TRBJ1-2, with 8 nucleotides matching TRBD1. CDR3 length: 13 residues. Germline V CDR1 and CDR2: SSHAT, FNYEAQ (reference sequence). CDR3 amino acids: CASSRDRGDGYTF. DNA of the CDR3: TGTGCTAGCAGCCGAGACAGGGGAGATGGCTACACCTTC.